The rows below give T cell receptor delta chains drawn from one sample of a study of γδ T cells in repeated Plasmodium falciparum infection. TCRdb redid the clone calls on the multiplex PCR reads with CATT. The sample contains around 50,000 delta-chain clones, around 1.7% of which appear only once. The material sequenced was gamma-delta T cells from blood. The receptors come from a pool of human donors (malaria-infected and uninfected, not separated). Both conserved end residues are part of each CDR3. The D gene is left open where the match is weak. Clone sizes are given selectively: once, few, many, or a class where the clone is expanded.

j_gene	v_gene	abundance	d_gene	CDR3nt	CDR3aa
TRDJ1	TRDV1	many	TRDD3	TGTGCTCTTGGGGCCCCCCTATCGGGTTGGGGGATACGTACGATCCCACTCATCTTT	CALGAPLSGWGIRTIPLIF
TRDJ1	TRDV1	few	TRDD3	TGTGCTCTTGGGGAGCCCGTTCCTTCCTACTGGGGGATACAGGTCCACACCGATAAACTCATCTTT	CALGEPVPSYWGIQVHTDKLIF
TRDJ2	TRDV3	medium-sized	.	TGTGCCTCCTATTCACCAACTGCTGGATTTATCAGAAGTCTGGCAGCACAACTCTTCTTT	CASYSPTAGFIRSLAAQLFF
TRDJ1	TRDV1	many	TRDD3	TGTGCTCTTGGGGAACGGCGCTATCCGTTAGGGTCGGACTGGGGGATCTTTTTCCCTTATCGGGAGAAACTCATCTTT	CALGERRYPLGSDWGIFFPYREKLIF
TRDJ1	TRDV1	many	TRDD3	TGTGCTCTTGGAACCGGTCGCTACTGGGGGATACCGCGCACCGATAAACTCATCTTT	CALGTGRYWGIPRTDKLIF
TRDJ1	TRDV1	many	TRDD3	TGTGCTCTTTGGGACAAGACAGCATCCCCTCGTACTGGGGGAAACACCGATAAACTCATCTTT	CALWDKTASPRTGGNTDKLIF
TRDJ1	TRDV1	many	.	TGTGCTCTTGGGGAAGCCTTCCTCCTAATACTGGGGGGGTTGTACACCGATAAACTCATCTTT	CALGEAFLLILGGLYTDKLIF
TRDJ1	TRDV1	many	.	TGTGCTCTTGGGATCCTAATCCCTCCAAACACCGATAAACTCATCTTT	CALGILIPPNTDKLIF
TRDJ2	TRDV1	many	.	TGTGCTCTTGGGGGCTCAGGATCGATAGCACAACTATTCTTT	CALGGSGSIAQLFF
TRDJ1	TRDV1	many	.	TGTGCTCTTGGGAACAGAAGGTATTCGAGATTGGGGGGGAGTTTCACCGATAAACTCATCTTT	CALGNRRYSRLGGSFTDKLIF
TRDJ1	TRDV1	many	TRDD2	TGTGCTCTTGGGGGTTGCCTTCCTCCCCCCTATCTGTACACCGATAAACTCATCTTT	CALGGCLPPPYLYTDKLIF
TRDJ1	TRDV1	many	TRDD3	TGTGCTCTTGGGGAAAAAGGCCTTCCCAATACTGGGGGATTTCTCCATAAACTCATCTTT	CALGEKGLPNTGGFLHKLIF
TRDJ1	TRDV1	medium-sized	.	TGTGCTCTTGGGGAAGGGTATGGGCCTGGAAGGGGACTCATCTTT	CALGEGYGPGRGLIF
TRDJ1	TRDV1	many	TRDD3	TGTGCTCTTGGGGAACTCTCTCCAACCTACGATACTGGGGGATACGCGGGAACCGATAAACTCATCTTT	CALGELSPTYDTGGYAGTDKLIF
TRDJ1	TRDV1	.	TRDD3	TGTGCTCTTGGGGAGCCATCAGTTAAAGCGTTTAGGAGCGAACAGCTGGGGGATACCTGGTACACCGATAAACTCATCTTT	CALGEPSVKAFRSEQLGDTWYTDKLIF
TRDJ2	TRDV1	medium-sized	TRDD3	TGTGCTCTTGGGTTTTCCTACCTGCAAGACCTGGGGGATACTCGGGCAGCACAACTCTTCTTT	CALGFSYLQDLGDTRAAQLFF
TRDJ1	TRDV1	many	TRDD3	TGTGCTCTTGGGGAACTAAGGCTCTCTCCGCCACTTATACTGGGGGTCTACACCGATAAACTCATCTTT	CALGELRLSPPLILGVYTDKLIF
TRDJ1	TRDV1	many	TRDD3	TGTGCTCTTGGGGAAGTGTCTCAACGAGGGGGATACCTCGCCGATAAACTCATCTTT	CALGEVSQRGGYLADKLIF
TRDJ3	TRDV1	many	TRDD3	TGTGCTCTTGGGCGTAAGGCCTTCCTACACTTTTACTGGGGGATACGGGACTGGGACACCCGACAGATGTTTTTC	CALGRKAFLHFYWGIRDWDTRQMFF
TRDJ3	TRDV1	medium-sized	TRDD3	TGTGCTCTTGGGCCCATCCCCTTCATACGAACTGGGGGACTGTACTCCTGGGACACCCGACAGATATTTTTC	CALGPIPFIRTGGLYSWDTRQIFF
TRDJ1	TRDV1	many	.	TGTGCTCTTGGGGAATGGGGAATACGGGCCTCTTCAAGGTTGGTGGGCTCCCCTCGGGATAAACTCATCTTT	CALGEWGIRASSRLVGSPRDKLIF
TRDJ1	TRDV1	medium-sized	.	TGTGCTCTTGGGGAACTAGGCTCTATGGTTGGACACCACTCTCCCTGGGGATGGGATAAACTCATCTTT	CALGELGSMVGHHSPWGWDKLIF
TRDJ1	TRDV1	few	TRDD3	TGTGCTCTTGGGGAATTCACCCCACGGGGACTGGGGGTCCCCATGTACACCGATAAACTCATCTTT	CALGEFTPRGLGVPMYTDKLIF
TRDJ3	TRDV2	medium-sized	TRDD3	TGTGCCTGTGACTCCGTACTGGGGGATACGAGGAGCTCCTGGGACACCCGACAGATGTTTTTC	CACDSVLGDTRSSWDTRQMFF
TRDJ1	TRDV1	medium-sized	.	TGTGCTCTTGGGGAAAACAGCGGGCCATCCTCGGGGGTCCTCACCGATAAGCTCATCTTT	CALGENSGPSSGVLTDKLIF